This T cell receptor (beta chain) was observed in a study of T cell repertoires in cytomegalovirus infection. Regarding the study as a whole: The study found HLA-C-restricted CMV-specific TCR beta clonotypes dominating the ex vivo response.

TCRdb itself ran the reads through MiXCR, one entry per CDR3 protein. The sample yields 200,000 to 300,000 distinct CDR3 sequences, roughly an eighth seen once. This clonotype showed up just a few times. Its specificity is unknown. With V trimmed by 7 bases and J by 6 bases, 15 bases remained unmatched. The CDR3 runs to 17 residues. This sequence was found in a human donor in good health (CMV status not recorded). Some clones in this sample may be carry-over from other donors' samples. The chain uses TRBV12-3 or TRBV12-4 and TRBJ2-2; TRBD1 aligns across 9 bases. Sequenced input: PBMCs. CDR3 sequence reads: CASTPGTGRNRAGELFF. CDR3 coding DNA: TGTGCCAGCACCCCGGGGACAGGGCGGAATAGAGCCGGGGAGCTGTTTTTT.